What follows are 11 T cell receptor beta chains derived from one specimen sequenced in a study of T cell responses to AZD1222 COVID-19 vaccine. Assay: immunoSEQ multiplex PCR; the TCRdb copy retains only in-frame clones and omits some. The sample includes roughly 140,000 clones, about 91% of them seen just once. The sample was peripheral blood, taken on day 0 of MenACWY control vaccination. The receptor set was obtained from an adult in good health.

The CDR3 sequence: CASRLPKWDTEAFF. CDR3 nucleotide sequence: TGTGCAAGTCGCCTTCCTAAATGGGACACTGAAGCTTTCTTT. The rearrangement joins TRBV12-2 to TRBJ1-1. TRBV12-2 is a listed pseudogene. This CDR3 region has 14 residues.

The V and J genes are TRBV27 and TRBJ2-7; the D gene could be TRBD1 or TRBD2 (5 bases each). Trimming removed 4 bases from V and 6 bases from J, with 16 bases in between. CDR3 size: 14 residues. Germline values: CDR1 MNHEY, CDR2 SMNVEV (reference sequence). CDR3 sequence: CASSSLGVLREQYF. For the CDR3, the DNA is TGTGCCAGCAGTTCGCTGGGGGTACTTCGCGAGCAGTACTTC.

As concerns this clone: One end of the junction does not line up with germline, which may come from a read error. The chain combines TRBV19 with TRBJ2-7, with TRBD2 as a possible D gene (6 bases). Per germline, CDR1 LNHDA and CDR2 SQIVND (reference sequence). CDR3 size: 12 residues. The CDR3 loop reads CASSLGGDQPIF. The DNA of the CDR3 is TGTGCCAGTAGTCTCGGCGGGGATCAACCAATCTTC.

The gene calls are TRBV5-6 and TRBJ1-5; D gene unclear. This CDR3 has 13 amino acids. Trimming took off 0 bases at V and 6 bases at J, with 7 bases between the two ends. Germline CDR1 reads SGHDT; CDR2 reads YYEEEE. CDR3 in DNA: TGTGCCAGCAGCTTGGGAGGGTCTCAGCCCCAGCATTTT. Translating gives CASSLGGSQPQHF.

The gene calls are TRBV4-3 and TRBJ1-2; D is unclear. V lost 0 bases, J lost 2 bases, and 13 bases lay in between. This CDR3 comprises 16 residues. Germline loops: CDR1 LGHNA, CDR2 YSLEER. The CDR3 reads CASSQERAGRNYGYTF. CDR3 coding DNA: TGCGCCAGCAGCCAAGAAAGGGCAGGAAGGAACTATGGCTACACCTTC.

In nucleotides, the CDR3 is TGCGCCAGCAGCCCCCGGGCGGGAGACAATTCACCCCTCCACTTT. The encoded protein is CASSPRAGDNSPLHF. V gene TRBV5-1 combines with J gene TRBJ1-6, with no clear D. This CDR3 comprises 15 residues. In germline, CDR1 is SGHRS, CDR2 YFSETQ. V gave up 4 bases and J gave up 7 bases, with 15 bases separating them. Variable domain in full (rest from reference TRBV5-1 and TRBJ1-6): KAGVTQTPRYLIKTRGQQVTLSCSPISGHRSVSWYQQTPGQGLQFLFEYFSETQRNKGNFPGRFSGRQFSNSRSEMNVSTLELGDSALYLCASSPRAGDNSPLHFGNGTRLTVT.

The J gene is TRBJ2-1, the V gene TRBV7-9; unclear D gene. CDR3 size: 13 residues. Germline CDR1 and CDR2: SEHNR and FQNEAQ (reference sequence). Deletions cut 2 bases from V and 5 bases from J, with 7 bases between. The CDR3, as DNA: TGTGCCAGCAGCTTATTAGGAGACAATGAGCAGTTCTTC. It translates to CASSLLGDNEQFF.

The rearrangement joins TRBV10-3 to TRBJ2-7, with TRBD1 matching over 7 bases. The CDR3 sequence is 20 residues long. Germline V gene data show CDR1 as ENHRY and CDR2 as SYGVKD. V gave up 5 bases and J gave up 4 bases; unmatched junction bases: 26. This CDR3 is CAISYPTSVSRHRGQYEQYF. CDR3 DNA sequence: TGTGCCATCAGTTATCCTACATCAGTGAGTCGTCATAGGGGGCAGTACGAGCAGTACTTC.

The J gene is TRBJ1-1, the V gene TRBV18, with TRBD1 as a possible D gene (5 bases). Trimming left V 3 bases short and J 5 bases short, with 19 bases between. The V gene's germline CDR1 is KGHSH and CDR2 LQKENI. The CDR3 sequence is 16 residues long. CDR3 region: CASSPIGGGSRTEAFF. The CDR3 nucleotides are TGTGCCAGCTCACCTATAGGTGGGGGGAGTAGGACTGAAGCTTTCTTT.

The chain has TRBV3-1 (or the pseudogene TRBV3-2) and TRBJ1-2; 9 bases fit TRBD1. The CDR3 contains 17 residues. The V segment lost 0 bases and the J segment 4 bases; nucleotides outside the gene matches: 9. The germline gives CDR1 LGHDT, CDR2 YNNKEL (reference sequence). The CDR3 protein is CASSQDGRDRARYGYTF. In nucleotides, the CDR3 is TGTGCCAGCAGCCAAGATGGCCGGGACAGGGCGCGCTATGGCTACACCTTC.

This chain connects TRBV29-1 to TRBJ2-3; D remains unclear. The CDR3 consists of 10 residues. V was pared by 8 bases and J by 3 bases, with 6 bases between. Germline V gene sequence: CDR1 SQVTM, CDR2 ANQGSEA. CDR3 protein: CSSDTDTQYF. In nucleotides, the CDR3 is TGCAGCTCGGATACAGATACGCAGTATTTT.